The present T cell receptor beta chain was sequenced within a study of shared clonotypes between healthy human individuals. Study findings and constraints: Naive CD4 clonotypes were shared across several donors at about 5%. Non-shared clonotypes showed lower generation probabilities than clonotypes common to all four donors. Among the subsets, naive ones generally showed larger estimated richness than memory ones.

TCRdb keeps only in-frame clones here, not all; method: immunoSEQ multiplex PCR. The sample lists about 2.4 million clones, approximately 94% occurring once. Germline CDR1 is DFQATT and CDR2 is SNEGSKA (reference sequence). CDR3 size: 11 residues. Trimming took 4 bases from V and 8 from J, leaving 11 bases between them. Into CD45RA+ naive and CD45RA-negative memory subsets, the CD4+ cells were split. This clone is a singleton in its sample. What it recognizes is unknown. The chain recombines TRBV20-1 with TRBJ1-2, with a possible D match to TRBD1 (5 bases). This sequence originates from a man aged 18 to 30 in good health. Some clones in this sample may be carry-over from other donors' samples. Sequencing was performed on naive CD4+ T cells from PBMCs. Subset reported: CD45RA+ positively selected. CDR3 bases: TGCAGTGCTAATGGCAGGGCGGGCTACACCTTC. This codes for CSANGRAGYTF.